Sequencing of this T cell receptor (beta chain) was carried out in a study of T-cell reconstitution after alpha-beta-depleted transplantation in children. Preparing the TCRbeta library involved the use of unique molecular identifiers. MiXCR, applied by TCRdb to the PCR reads, yields one record per CDR3 protein. In the table there are approximately 420,000 distinct CDR3 sequences, roughly a tenth of which are singletons. J gave up 7 bases and V 4 bases, and 13 bases lay outside the gene matches. The CDR3 extends over 16 amino acids. Germline V lookup: CDR1 SGHRS, CDR2 YFSETQ. The source material was PBMCs from the stem cell graft donor, sampled from the stem cell graft. The sequence came from a human donor who donated a stem cell graft to a child with acute myeloid leukemia. The chain uses TRBV5-1 and TRBJ2-7; 11 bases line up with TRBD2. This CDR3 reads CASSHRGSGRAPEQYF. The CDR3 bases are TGCGCCAGCAGCCACCGGGGTAGCGGGAGGGCCCCGGAGCAGTACTTC.